The T cell receptor (beta chain) described here comes from a study of T cell responses to AZD1222 COVID-19 vaccine. CDR1 SSHAT and CDR2 FNYEAQ come from the germline V gene (reference sequence). The CDR3 runs 15 residues. Overall study findings and caveats: Vaccination with two AZD1222 doses was followed by a rise in Spike-specific TCR breadth and depth. White British donors predominated, females outnumbered males, and clonal diversity was possibly underestimated. Along spike, vaccine-associated CD4 TCRs were found throughout, with dominance at 160-218 and 743-854.

Produced via immunoSEQ multiplex PCR; TCRdb's table is partial and in-frame only. The sample consists of under 200,000 clones, more than 85% of them appearing once. Comment on this clone: The antigen remains undetermined. At one boundary the junction diverges from the germline segment, which might be a read error.

The specimen comprised peripheral blood, sampled on day 0 of AZD1222 vaccination. This receptor was obtained from an adult in good health. The gene calls are TRBV7-7 and TRBJ2-1, with D possibly being TRBD1 (5 bases). The CDR3 loop is CASSRDRSLYNEQFF. The DNA for the CDR3 is TGTGCTAGCAGCCGCGACAGAAGCCTTTACAATGAGCAGTTCTTC.